The clone carrying this T cell receptor (beta chain) has just a few counts. TCRdb ran MiXCR on the 5' RACE reads and lists one entry per CDR3 protein. The sample holds about 250,000 distinct CDR3 sequences, about 14% seen once. These data originate in a study of identical twins. The CDR3 runs to 15 residues. Germline V CDR1 and CDR2: SGHRS, YFSETQ. Trimming left V 4 bases short and J 3 bases short, with 14 bases between. The chain combines TRBV5-1 with TRBJ2-1, with D unclear. Input material: memory (CD45RO+) T cells sorted from blood. This receptor was obtained from a young woman in good health. CDR3 sequence: CASSPDDPGYNEQFF. The DNA of the CDR3 is TGCGCCAGCAGCCCGGACGACCCAGGCTACAATGAGCAGTTCTTC.